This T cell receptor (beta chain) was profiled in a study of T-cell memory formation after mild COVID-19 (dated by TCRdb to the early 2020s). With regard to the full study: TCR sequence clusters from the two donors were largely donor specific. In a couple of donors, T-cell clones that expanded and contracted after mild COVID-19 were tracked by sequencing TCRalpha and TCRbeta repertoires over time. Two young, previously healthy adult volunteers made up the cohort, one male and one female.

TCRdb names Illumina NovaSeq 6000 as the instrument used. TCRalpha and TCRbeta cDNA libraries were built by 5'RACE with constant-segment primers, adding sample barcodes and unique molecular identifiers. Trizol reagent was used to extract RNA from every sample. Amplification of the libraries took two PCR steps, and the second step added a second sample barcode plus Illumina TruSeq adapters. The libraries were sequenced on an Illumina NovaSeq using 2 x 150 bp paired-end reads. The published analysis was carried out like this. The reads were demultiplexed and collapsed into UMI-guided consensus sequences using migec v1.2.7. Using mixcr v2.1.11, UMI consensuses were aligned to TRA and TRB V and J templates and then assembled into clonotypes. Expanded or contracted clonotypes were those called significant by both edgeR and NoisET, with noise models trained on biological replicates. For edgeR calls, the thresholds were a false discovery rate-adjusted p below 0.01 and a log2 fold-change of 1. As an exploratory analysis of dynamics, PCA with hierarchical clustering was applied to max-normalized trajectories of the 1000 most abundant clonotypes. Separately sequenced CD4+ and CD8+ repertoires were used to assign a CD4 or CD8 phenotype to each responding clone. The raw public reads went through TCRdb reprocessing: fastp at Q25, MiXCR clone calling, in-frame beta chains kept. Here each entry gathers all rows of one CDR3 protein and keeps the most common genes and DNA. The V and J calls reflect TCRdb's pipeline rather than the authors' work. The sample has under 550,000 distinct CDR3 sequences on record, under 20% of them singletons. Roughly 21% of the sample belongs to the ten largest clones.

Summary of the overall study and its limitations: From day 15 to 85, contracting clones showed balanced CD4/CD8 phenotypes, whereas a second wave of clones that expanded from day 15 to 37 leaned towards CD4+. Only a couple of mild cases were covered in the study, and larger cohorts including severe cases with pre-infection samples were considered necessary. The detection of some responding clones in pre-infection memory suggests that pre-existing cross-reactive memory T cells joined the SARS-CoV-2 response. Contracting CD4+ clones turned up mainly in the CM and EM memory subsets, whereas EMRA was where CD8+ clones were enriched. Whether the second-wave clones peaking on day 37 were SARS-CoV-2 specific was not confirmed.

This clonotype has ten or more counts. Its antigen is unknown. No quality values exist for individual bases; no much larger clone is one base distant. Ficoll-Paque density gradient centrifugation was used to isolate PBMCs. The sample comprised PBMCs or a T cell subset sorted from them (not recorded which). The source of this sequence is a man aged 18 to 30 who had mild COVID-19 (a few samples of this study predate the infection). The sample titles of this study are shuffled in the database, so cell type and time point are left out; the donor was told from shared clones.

The sequence in DNA is TGCGCCAGCAGCTCAGGGGTTCGGGAAAAACTGTTTTTT. The encoded protein is CASSSGVREKLFF. This sequence uses TRBV5-1 and TRBJ1-4, and the D gene may be TRBD1, 6 bases matching. Trimming removed 3 bases from V and 8 bases from J, leaving 11 bases between the germline ends. The germline V gene encodes CDR1 SGHRS and CDR2 YFSETQ. The CDR3 sequence holds 13 residues, the cysteine and phenylalanine included. Only the CDR3 DNA stays, 39 bases, in frame from base 1.